The 22 T cell receptor beta chains reported below all come from one sample, sequenced in a study of blood T cell repertoires in COVID-19. Clones were read by immunoSEQ multiplex PCR, and TCRdb kept only the in-frame ones, dropping some. The table lists 220,000 or so clones, 92% of them singletons, with 0.7% to 0.85% in the top ten. The source material was peripheral blood. These receptors all come from a man in his 60s with COVID-19, enrolled during active disease.

V usage is TRBV5-6 and J usage is TRBJ2-7, with D perhaps matching TRBD2 (5 bases). The V gene's germline CDR1 is SGHDT and CDR2 YYEEEE. V was trimmed by 3 bases and J by 1 base, leaving 14 bases between them. The CDR3 loop spans 15 amino acids. CDR3 loop: CASSSTSRTSYEQYF. CDR3 in DNA: TGTGCCAGCAGCTCGACCAGCAGGACTTCCTACGAGCAGTACTTC.

This clone has only one observation. Other DNA sequences in this specimen translate into the identical CDR3. V usage is TRBV12-3 or TRBV12-4 and J usage is TRBJ2-7, with TRBD1 identical over 8 bases. The length of the CDR3 is 13 residues. Germline trimming cut 5 bases from V and 4 bases from J; bases unmatched to any gene: 4. CDR3 protein: CASSPGQGYEQYF. CDR3 nucleotides: TGTGCCAGCAGTCCCGGACAGGGTTACGAGCAGTACTTC.

The V gene is TRBV5-1, the J gene TRBJ1-2, with D uncertain. The CDR3 runs 13 residues. The germline V and J ends were trimmed by 1 base and 4 bases, with 8 bases remaining between them. CDR1 and CDR2 from the germline V gene are SGHRS and YFSETQ. The CDR3 DNA sequence: TGCGCCAGCAGCTTGCGCGGAGCCTATGGCTACACCTTC. Translating it yields CASSLRGAYGYTF.

V and J are TRBV7-3 and TRBJ2-3; the D gene is possibly TRBD2 (6 bases). V gave up 1 base and J gave up 2 bases, with 10 bases separating them. Germline assignment: CDR1 SGHTA and CDR2 FQGTGA. The length of the CDR3 is 15 residues. This chain's CDR3 is CASSLRASDTDTQYF. The CDR3 DNA reads as TGTGCCAGCAGCTTAAGGGCTAGCGACACAGATACGCAGTATTTT.

The chain couples TRBV5-1 to TRBJ2-2; 8 positions agree with TRBD1. The CDR3 spans 15 residues. V lost 7 bases to trimming and J lost 9 bases; unmatched junction nucleotides: 14. CDR1 and CDR2 (germline): SGHRS, YFSETQ. CDR3 region: CASGEGQVNPRELFF. The CDR3 nucleotides are TGCGCCAGCGGTGAGGGACAGGTAAACCCTCGGGAGCTGTTTTTT.

This chain connects TRBV2 to TRBJ1-1, with D unclear. The CDR3 loop spans 11 amino acids. The V end lost 8 bases, the J end lost 10 bases, and 14 bases lay between the germline ends. Germline V gene data show CDR1 as SNHLY and CDR2 as FYNNEI. Here the CDR3 reads CASGGLPGAFF. Written as DNA, the CDR3 is TGTGCCAGCGGAGGGTTACCGGGAGCTTTCTTT.

Here the CDR3 reads CASSWNSGTGVDEQYF. The CDR3 DNA is TGCGCCAGCAGCTGGAATTCCGGGACAGGGGTGGACGAGCAGTACTTC. The V and J genes are TRBV5-1 and TRBJ2-7; 10 bases are a match to TRBD1. This CDR3 contains 16 residues. Looked up from germline, CDR1 is SGHRS and CDR2 is YFSETQ. J gave up 5 bases and V 3 bases, and 11 bases lay outside the gene matches.

This clone was observed a few times. The rearrangement joins TRBV18 to TRBJ1-1, with 7 bases identical to TRBD1. CDR3 size: 13 residues. V shed 3 bases and J 8 bases; nucleotides not matched to a gene: 6. CDR1 and CDR2 from the germline V gene are KGHSH and LQKENI. The CDR3 is CASSPRGDSEAFF. The CDR3 DNA is TGTGCCAGCTCACCGAGGGGGGACAGCGAAGCTTTCTTT. Full variable domain (remainder filled in from reference TRBV18 and TRBJ1-1): NAGVMQNPRHLVRRRGQEARLRCSPMKGHSHVYWYRQLPEEGLKFMVYLQKENIIDESGMPKERFSAEFPKEGPSILRIQQVVRGDSAAYFCASSPRGDSEAFFGQGTRLTVV.

The chain is built from TRBV11-2 and TRBJ1-5; weak D call: TRBD1 (5 bases). V shed 5 bases and J shed 2 bases, with 16 bases lying between them. CDR1 is SGHAT and CDR2 is FQNNGV in the germline V gene. The CDR3 spans 16 residues. The CDR3 here is CASSPGWGTGNQPQHF. As DNA, the CDR3 is TGTGCCAGCAGCCCAGGGTGGGGAACGGGCAATCAGCCCCAGCATTTT.

This sequence joins TRBV12-2 and TRBJ1-6. TRBV12-2 is a pseudogene segment. The CDR3 length is 17 residues. CDR3 in DNA: TGTGCAAGTCGCTCAAAACCCACCCCGGGGGTGAATTCACCCCTCCACTTT. It specifies CASRSKPTPGVNSPLHF.

This chain uses TRBV18 with TRBJ2-2; perhaps TRBD1 as D (6 bases). V lost 2 bases and J 4 bases, leaving 14 bases between the germline ends. The CDR3 runs 16 residues. Germline V gives CDR1 KGHSH, CDR2 LQKENI. CDR3 DNA: TGTGCCAGCTCACCAATCCCGGGACAAGGCACCGGGGAGCTGTTTTTT. This gives the protein CASSPIPGQGTGELFF. The whole variable domain, filled in from reference TRBV18 and TRBJ2-2, reads NAGVMQNPRHLVRRRGQEARLRCSPMKGHSHVYWYRQLPEEGLKFMVYLQKENIIDESGMPKERFSAEFPKEGPSILRIQQVVRGDSAAYFCASSPIPGQGTGELFFGEGSRLTVL.

The rearrangement joins TRBV3-1 (or the pseudogene TRBV3-2) to TRBJ1-2, with D possibly being TRBD1 (6 bases). The CDR3 totals 13 residues. Trimming removed 1 base at V and 7 bases at J, with 10 bases between. From germline, CDR1 is LGHDT and CDR2 YNNKEL (reference sequence). Here the CDR3 DNA reads TGTGCCAGCAGCCAAGGGGGGCGCGGTGGCTACACCTTC. This codes for CASSQGGRGGYTF.

The chain couples TRBV21-1 to TRBJ2-4; TRBD2 is the table's D call and was not checked against the DNA. TRBV21-1 is labeled a pseudogene. This CDR3 is 16 amino acids long. The CDR3 DNA is TGTGCCAGCAGCAAGACAGCGGGGGGACCCAAAAACATTCAGTACTTC. Protein product: CASSKTAGGPKNIQYF.

The chain links TRBV19 to TRBJ1-2; D is undetermined. Germline V gene sequence: CDR1 LNHDA, CDR2 SQIVND (reference sequence). This CDR3 spans 13 amino acids. The V end was cut by 7 bases, the J end by 8 bases, with 17 bases between. The DNA for the CDR3 is TGTGCCAGTAAGGACGGGTGGGGAGAGGGCTACACCTTC. Translation gives CASKDGWGEGYTF. The whole variable domain, filled in from reference TRBV19 and TRBJ1-2, reads DGGITQSPKYLFRKEGQNVTLSCEQNLNHDAMYWYRQDPGQGLRLIYYSQIVNDFQKGDIAEGYSVSREKKESFPLTVTSAQKNPTAFYLCASKDGWGEGYTFGSGTRLTVV.

The V gene is TRBV5-1, the J gene TRBJ2-1; maybe TRBD2 (5 bases). The CDR3 has 15 amino acids. Per the germline V gene, CDR1 is SGHRS and CDR2 is YFSETQ. V gave up 5 bases and J gave up 0 bases, with 12 bases separating them. The CDR3 nucleotides read TGCGCCAGCAGACTCAGCGGATACTCCTACAATGAGCAGTTCTTC. It specifies CASRLSGYSYNEQFF.

The J gene is TRBJ2-3, the V gene TRBV5-1, with TRBD2 matching 8 bases. Germline CDR1 SGHRS, CDR2 YFSETQ. The length of the CDR3 is 16 residues. Trimming cost V 0 bases and J 2 bases; bases outside gene matches: 5. CDR3 protein: CASSLGVAGPTDTQYF. The CDR3 DNA reads TGCGCCAGCAGCTTGGGGGTAGCGGGGCCCACAGATACGCAGTATTTT.

The V gene is TRBV2, the J gene TRBJ1-5; possible D gene TRBD1, 5 bases. The CDR3 is 14 amino acids. Germline values: CDR1 SNHLY, CDR2 FYNNEI. V shed 7 bases and J shed 7 bases, with 17 bases lying between them. The CDR3 loop reads CASIGASRVQPQHF. The CDR3 coding sequence is TGTGCCAGCATAGGGGCATCACGGGTCCAGCCCCAGCATTTT.

The chain links TRBV11-2 to TRBJ2-7, with a possible D match to TRBD2 (6 bases). Germline V gene sequence: CDR1 SGHAT, CDR2 FQNNGV. The CDR3 runs to 15 residues. Deletions cut 3 bases from V and 2 bases from J, with 14 bases between. As DNA, the CDR3 is TGTGCCAGCAGCTTTGGGCCCGGGAGAACCTACGAGCAGTACTTC. Encoded protein: CASSFGPGRTYEQYF. Drawing the rest from reference TRBV11-2 and TRBJ2-7, the complete variable domain is EAGVAQSPRYKIIEKRQSVAFWCNPISGHATLYWYQQILGQGPKLLIQFQNNGVVDDSQLPKDRFSAERLKGVDSTLKIQPAKLEDSAVYLCASSFGPGRTYEQYFGPGTRLTVT.

The V gene is TRBV19, the J gene TRBJ1-3, with a weak D call TRBD1 (5 bases). Germline lookup yields CDR1 LNHDA and CDR2 SQIVND (reference sequence). The CDR3 totals 16 residues. The V end lost 4 bases, the J end lost 0 bases, and 13 bases lay between the germline ends. The CDR3 sequence: CASSRGTLDSGNTIYF. In DNA form, the CDR3 reads TGTGCCAGTAGTAGGGGGACTCTCGACTCTGGAAACACCATATATTTT.

V and J are TRBV7-3 and TRBJ2-1; D call uncertain. The CDR3 sequence is 12 residues long. Germline assignment: CDR1 SGHTA and CDR2 FQGTGA. Trimming left V 5 bases short and J 7 bases short, with 9 bases between. CDR3 sequence: CASSPPGNEQFF. CDR3 coding DNA: TGTGCCAGCAGCCCCCCCGGGAATGAGCAGTTCTTC.

The rearrangement joins TRBV3-1 (or the pseudogene TRBV3-2) to TRBJ2-5, with 11 bases that match TRBD2. The germline CDR1 and CDR2 sequences are LGHDT and YNNKEL (reference sequence). The CDR3 length is 17 residues. The ends lost 8 bases at V and 5 bases at J; junction bases unmatched: 16. The CDR3 DNA sequence: TGTGCCAGCCAGGAGACGGGGACTAGCGGAGCGCGGGAGACCCAGTACTTC. Its translation is CASQETGTSGARETQYF.

The rearrangement joins TRBV3-1 (or the pseudogene TRBV3-2) to TRBJ1-3; 8 bases match TRBD1. J gave up 5 bases and V 1 base, and 4 bases lay outside the gene matches. The CDR3 sequence is 15 residues long. Per the germline V gene, CDR1 is LGHDT and CDR2 is YNNKEL (reference sequence). The CDR3 protein is CASSQGARGRNTIYF. In DNA form, the CDR3 reads TGTGCCAGCAGCCAAGGAGCCAGGGGGCGAAACACCATATATTTT.